The next 15 T cell receptor beta chains were all read from a single sample in a study of T cells after yellow fever vaccination. TCRdb redid the calling of the 5' RACE reads with MiXCR, one entry per CDR3 protein. In the table there are tens of thousands of distinct CDR3 sequences, about an eighth of which are singletons. The sample was CD8+ T cells not binding an NS4B(214-222) dextramer, sorted from PBMCs, taken 21 days after the first yellow fever vaccination. The receptors come from a man aged 18 to 29 who received the YFV17D yellow fever vaccine.

CDR3 coding DNA: TGTGCCAGCAGTTCCCTGGGGGAGGAAGTAGACTACGAGCAGTACGTC. Amino acids: CASSSLGEEVDYEQYV. The J gene is TRBJ2-7, the V gene TRBV28; tentative D call: TRBD2 (6 bases). V lost 4 bases and J 3 bases, leaving 19 bases between the germline ends. There are 16 residues in the CDR3. Germline CDR1 is MDHEN and CDR2 is SYDVKM.

The chain joins TRBV10-2 to TRBJ1-5; TRBD1 might be the D (6 bases). V lost 0 bases to trimming and J lost 11 bases, with 17 bases between them. The germline V gene encodes CDR1 WSHSY and CDR2 SAAADI. The length of the CDR3 is 15 residues. CDR3 sequence reads: CASSESWEQGGAQHF. The DNA for the CDR3 is TGCGCCAGCAGTGAGTCGTGGGAACAGGGAGGTGCCCAGCATTTT.

The J gene is TRBJ2-1, the V gene TRBV20-1, with a possible D match to TRBD2 (5 bases). Germline V gene sequence: CDR1 DFQATT, CDR2 SNEGSKA (reference sequence). Trimming pared 6 bases from V and 0 bases from J, leaving 18 bases between. The CDR3 sequence is 16 residues long. CDR3 DNA sequence: TGCAGTGCCTCCCTTCCGGAGGCCGTCTCCTACAATGAGCAGTTCTTC. It encodes CSASLPEAVSYNEQFF.

In DNA, the CDR3 is TGTGCCAGCAGTTCCGGCACCTCCTACGAGCAGTACTTC. This codes for CASSSGTSYEQYF. The V gene is TRBV12-3 or TRBV12-4, the J gene TRBJ2-7; D call uncertain. V was trimmed by 4 bases and J by 0 bases, leaving 7 bases between them. This CDR3 contains 13 residues.

The sample holds a few counts of this clonotype. The DNA for the CDR3 is TGCGCCAGCAGGGACTCCCCCGGGTTAGGGAATGAGCAGTTCTTC. This translates into CASRDSPGLGNEQFF. The V gene is TRBV4-3, the J gene TRBJ2-1; weak D call: TRBD2 (5 bases). The germline V gene encodes CDR1 LGHNA and CDR2 YSLEER. The V end lost 6 bases, the J end lost 7 bases, and 19 bases lay between the germline ends. This CDR3 comprises 15 residues.

This rearrangement joins TRBV3-1 to TRBJ2-7, with 9 bases aligning to TRBD1. CDR1 and CDR2 (germline): LGHDT, YNNKEL (reference sequence). After removal of 1 base from V and 4 bases from J, the junction contained 2 bases not matched to a gene. There are 14 residues in the CDR3. The chain's CDR3 is CASSQGQGGYEQYV. CDR3 coding DNA: TGTGCCAGCAGCCAAGGACAGGGGGGATACGAGCAGTACGTC.

V is TRBV28 and J is TRBJ1-6, with no clear D. Germline V gives CDR1 MDHEN, CDR2 SYDVKM. CDR3 length equals 15 residues. The ends were cut back, 5 bases at V and 0 bases at J, with 8 bases in the middle. The CDR3 region is CASSLLSSYNSPLHF. CDR3 sequence (DNA): TGTGCCAGCAGTCTTTTGAGCTCCTATAATTCACCCCTCCACTTT.

This chain connects TRBV6-5 to TRBJ2-1; D might be TRBD1 (6 bases). V dropped 4 bases and J dropped 8 bases, with 9 bases sitting between them. Germline V gene data show CDR1 as MNHEY and CDR2 as SVGAGI. The CDR3 is 12 amino acids. The CDR3 spells CASSSPGDEQFF. The CDR3 DNA follows: TGTGCCAGCAGTTCCCCAGGGGATGAGCAGTTCTTC.

The chain carries TRBV5-5 and TRBJ1-6, with unresolved D. Germline V gene data show CDR1 as SGHKS and CDR2 as YYEKEE (reference sequence). The V gene lost 3 bases and the J gene lost 4 bases, with 20 bases spanning the gap. The CDR3 extends over 18 amino acids. CDR3 DNA sequence: TGTGCCAGCAGCTCGGAGGTTAGGGATATATTTTATAATTCACCCCTCCACTTT. It yields the protein CASSSEVRDIFYNSPLHF. Supplemented by reference TRBV5-5 and TRBJ1-6, the full variable domain reads DAGVTQSPTHLIKTRGQQVTLRCSPISGHKSVSWYQQVLGQGPQFIFQYYEKEERGRGNFPDRFSARQFPNYSSELNVNALLLGDSALYLCASSSEVRDIFYNSPLHFGNGTRLTVT.

V gene TRBV10-3 combines with J gene TRBJ2-3; D gene unclear. This CDR3 has 13 residues. V was cut by 0 bases and J by 9 bases, with 10 bases left in between. CDR1 is ENHRY and CDR2 is SYGVKD in the germline V gene. The CDR3 sequence: CAISESAERTQYF. CDR3 nucleotides: TGTGCCATCAGTGAGTCAGCCGAACGGACGCAGTATTTT.

This clonotype occurred a few times. The chain joins TRBV6-1 to TRBJ1-5; no firm D call. The ends were cut back, 2 bases at V and 2 bases at J, with 10 bases in the middle. The germline V gene has CDR1 MNHNS and CDR2 SASEGT. This CDR3 spans 15 amino acids. Here the CDR3 reads CASSEYALGNQPQHF. The CDR3 DNA follows: TGTGCCAGCAGTGAATACGCGCTCGGCAATCAGCCCCAGCATTTT.

This clonotype was recorded at least ten times. This chain links TRBV6-2 or TRBV6-3 with TRBJ2-3; no reliable D call. This CDR3 is built from 12 residues. Germline assignment: CDR1 MNHEY and CDR2 SVGEGT. V shed 3 bases and J shed 4 bases, with 5 bases lying between them. Here the CDR3 reads CASSYAADTQYF. CDR3 coding DNA: TGTGCCAGCAGTTATGCAGCAGATACGCAGTATTTT.

This clonotype was observed a handful of times. V and J are TRBV6-2 or TRBV6-3 and TRBJ1-5; 7 bases map to TRBD1. The germline CDR1 and CDR2 sequences are MNHEY and SVGEGT. The CDR3 extends over 16 amino acids. The V segment lost 6 bases and the J segment 0 bases; nucleotides outside the gene matches: 8. Here the CDR3 DNA reads TGTGCCAGCAGCTCCGGACAGGAGATTAGCAATCAGCCCCAGCATTTT. Amino acids: CASSSGQEISNQPQHF.

The rearrangement links TRBV29-1 to TRBJ2-5; D is perhaps TRBD1 (5 bases). The CDR3 is 14 residues long. Germline V gene data show CDR1 as SQVTM and CDR2 as ANQGSEA. Trimming shortened V by 1 base and J by 5 bases, and 14 bases separated the two germline ends. CDR3 loop: CSVEGLTPGETQYF. The CDR3 DNA sequence: TGCAGCGTTGAAGGACTCACCCCAGGGGAGACCCAGTACTTC.

This clonotype was recorded many times. The rearrangement joins TRBV3-1 to TRBJ2-7, with D perhaps TRBD2 (6 bases). The germline CDR1 and CDR2 sequences are LGHDT and YNNKEL (reference sequence). Trimming removed 0 bases at V and 0 bases at J, with 15 bases between. The CDR3 covers 17 residues. CDR3 protein: CASSQEGRGFISYEQYF. The CDR3 DNA sequence: TGTGCCAGCAGCCAAGAGGGTCGGGGGTTCATCTCCTACGAGCAGTACTTC.